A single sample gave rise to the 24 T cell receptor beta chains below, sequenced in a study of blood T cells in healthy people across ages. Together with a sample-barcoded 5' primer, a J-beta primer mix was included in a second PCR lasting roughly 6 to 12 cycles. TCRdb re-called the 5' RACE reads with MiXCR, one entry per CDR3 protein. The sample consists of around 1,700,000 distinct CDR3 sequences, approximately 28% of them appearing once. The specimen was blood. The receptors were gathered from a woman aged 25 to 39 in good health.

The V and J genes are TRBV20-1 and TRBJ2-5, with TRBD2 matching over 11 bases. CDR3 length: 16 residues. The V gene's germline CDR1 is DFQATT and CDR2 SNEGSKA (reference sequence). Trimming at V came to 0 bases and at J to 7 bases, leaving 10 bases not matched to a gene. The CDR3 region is CSARDPSGGLSGTQYF. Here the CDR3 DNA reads TGCAGTGCTAGAGATCCTAGCGGGGGGTTAAGTGGGACCCAGTACTTC.

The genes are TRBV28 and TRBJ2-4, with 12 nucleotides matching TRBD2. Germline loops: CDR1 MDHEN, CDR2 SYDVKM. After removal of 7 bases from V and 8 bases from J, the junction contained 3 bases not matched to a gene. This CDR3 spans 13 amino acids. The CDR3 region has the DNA TGTGCCAGCAATCTAGCGGGGGGGGACATTCAGTACTTC. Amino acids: CASNLAGGDIQYF.

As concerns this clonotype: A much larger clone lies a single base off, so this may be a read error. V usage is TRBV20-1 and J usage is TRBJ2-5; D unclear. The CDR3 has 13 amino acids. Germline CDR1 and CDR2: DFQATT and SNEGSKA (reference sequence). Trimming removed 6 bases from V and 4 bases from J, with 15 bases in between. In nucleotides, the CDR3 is TGCAGTGCCCCTAACCCACGGAGAGAGACCCAGTACTTC. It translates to CSAPNPRRETQYF.

CDR3 sequence: CASSLWERETQYF. The CDR3 DNA follows: TGTGCCAGCAGCTTATGGGAGCGTGAGACCCAGTACTTC. V and J are TRBV7-9 and TRBJ2-5, with D possibly matching TRBD2 (5 bases). Germline V gene sequence: CDR1 SEHNR, CDR2 FQNEAQ (reference sequence). V lost 2 bases, J lost 5 bases, and 9 bases lay in between. The CDR3 covers 13 residues.

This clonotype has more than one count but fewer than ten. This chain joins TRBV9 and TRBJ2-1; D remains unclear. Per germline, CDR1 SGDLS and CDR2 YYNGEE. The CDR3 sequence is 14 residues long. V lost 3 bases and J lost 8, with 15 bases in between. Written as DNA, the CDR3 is TGTGCCAGCAGCGCCTATCGGGTTGAGGATGAGCAGTTCTTC. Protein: CASSAYRVEDEQFF.

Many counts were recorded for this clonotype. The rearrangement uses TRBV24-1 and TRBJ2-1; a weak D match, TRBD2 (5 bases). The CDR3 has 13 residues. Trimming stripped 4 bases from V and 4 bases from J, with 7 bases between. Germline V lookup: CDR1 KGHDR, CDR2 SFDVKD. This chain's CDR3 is CATSEPGYNEQFF. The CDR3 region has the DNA TGTGCCACCAGTGAGCCGGGATACAATGAGCAGTTCTTC.

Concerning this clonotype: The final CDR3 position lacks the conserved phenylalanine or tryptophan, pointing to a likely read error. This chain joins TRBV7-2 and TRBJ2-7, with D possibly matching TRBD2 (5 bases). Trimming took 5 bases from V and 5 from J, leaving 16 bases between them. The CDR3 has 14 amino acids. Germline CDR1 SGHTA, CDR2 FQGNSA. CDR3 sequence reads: CASSVVFTRDEQYL. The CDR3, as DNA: TGTGCCAGCAGCGTCGTCTTTACTAGAGACGAGCAGTACTTA.

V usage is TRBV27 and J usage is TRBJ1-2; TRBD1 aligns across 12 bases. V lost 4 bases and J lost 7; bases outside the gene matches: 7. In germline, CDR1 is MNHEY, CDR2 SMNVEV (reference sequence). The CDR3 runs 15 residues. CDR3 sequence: CASSSPGQGAPGYTF. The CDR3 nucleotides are TGTGCCAGCAGTTCCCCGGGACAGGGGGCGCCTGGCTACACCTTC.

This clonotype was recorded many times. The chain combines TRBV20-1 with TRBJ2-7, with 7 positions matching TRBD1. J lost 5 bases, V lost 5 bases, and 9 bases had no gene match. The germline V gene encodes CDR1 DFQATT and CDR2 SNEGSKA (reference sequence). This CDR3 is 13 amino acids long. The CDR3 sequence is CSAVGQQGNEQYF. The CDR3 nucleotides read TGCAGTGCTGTGGGACAGCAGGGCAACGAGCAGTACTTC.

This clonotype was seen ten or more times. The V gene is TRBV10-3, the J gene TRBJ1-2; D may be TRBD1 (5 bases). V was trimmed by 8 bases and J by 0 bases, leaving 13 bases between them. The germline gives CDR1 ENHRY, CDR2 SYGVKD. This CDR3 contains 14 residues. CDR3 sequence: CAIHGDSPNYGYTF. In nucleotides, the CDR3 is TGTGCCATCCACGGAGACAGCCCTAACTATGGCTACACCTTC.

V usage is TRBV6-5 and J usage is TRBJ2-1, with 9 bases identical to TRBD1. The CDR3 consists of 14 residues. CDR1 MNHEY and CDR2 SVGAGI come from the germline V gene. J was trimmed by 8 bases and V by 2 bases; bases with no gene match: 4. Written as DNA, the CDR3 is TGTGCCAGCAGTTACGGGACAGGGTTCGATGAGCAGTTCTTC. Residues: CASSYGTGFDEQFF.

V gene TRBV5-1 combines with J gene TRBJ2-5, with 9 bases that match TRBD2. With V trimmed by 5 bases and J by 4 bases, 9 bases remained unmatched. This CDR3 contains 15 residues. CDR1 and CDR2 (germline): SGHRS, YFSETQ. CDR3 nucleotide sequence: TGCGCCAGCAGTACTGTGCGGGGGGGCCGAGAGACCCAGTACTTC. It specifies CASSTVRGGRETQYF.

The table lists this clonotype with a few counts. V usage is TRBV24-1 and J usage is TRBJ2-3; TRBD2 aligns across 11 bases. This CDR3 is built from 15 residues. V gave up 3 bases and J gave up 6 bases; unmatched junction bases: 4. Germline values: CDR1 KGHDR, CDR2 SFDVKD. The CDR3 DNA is TGTGCCACCAGTGATCCCTGGACTAGCGGGGATACGCAGTATTTT. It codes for CATSDPWTSGDTQYF.

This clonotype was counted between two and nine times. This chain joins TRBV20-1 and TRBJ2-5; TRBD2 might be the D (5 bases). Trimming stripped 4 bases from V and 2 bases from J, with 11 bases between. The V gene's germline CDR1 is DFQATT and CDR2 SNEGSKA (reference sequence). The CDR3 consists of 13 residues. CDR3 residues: CSAILTGQETQYF. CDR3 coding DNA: TGCAGTGCTATACTGACGGGGCAAGAGACCCAGTACTTC.

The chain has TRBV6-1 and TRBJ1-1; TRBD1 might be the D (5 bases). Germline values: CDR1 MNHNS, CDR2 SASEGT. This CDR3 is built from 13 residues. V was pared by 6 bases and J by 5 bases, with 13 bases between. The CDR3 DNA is TGTGCCAGCAGGGAACCAGGGTTAACTGAAGCTTTCTTT. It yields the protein CASREPGLTEAFF.

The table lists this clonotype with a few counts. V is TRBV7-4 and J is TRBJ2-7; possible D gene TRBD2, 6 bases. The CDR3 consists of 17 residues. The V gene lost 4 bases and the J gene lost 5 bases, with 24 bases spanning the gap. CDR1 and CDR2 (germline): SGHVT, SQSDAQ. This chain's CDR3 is CASSSDPNRDLPHEQYF. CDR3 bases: TGTGCCAGCAGCTCCGACCCAAACCGGGACTTGCCGCACGAGCAGTACTTC.

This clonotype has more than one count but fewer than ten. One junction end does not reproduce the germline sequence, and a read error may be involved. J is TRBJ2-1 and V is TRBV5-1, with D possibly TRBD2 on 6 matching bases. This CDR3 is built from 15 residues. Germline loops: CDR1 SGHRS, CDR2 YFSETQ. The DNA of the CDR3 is TGCGCCAGCGGCTTGGAGCGGACTACATTGGGGGAGCAGTTCTTC. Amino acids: CASGLERTTLGEQFF. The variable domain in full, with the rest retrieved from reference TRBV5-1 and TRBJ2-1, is KAGVTQTPRYLIKTRGQQVTLSCSPISGHRSVSWYQQTPGQGLQFLFEYFSETQRNKGNFPGRFSGRQFSNSRSEMNVSTLELGDSALYLCASGLERTTLGEQFFGPGTRLTVL.

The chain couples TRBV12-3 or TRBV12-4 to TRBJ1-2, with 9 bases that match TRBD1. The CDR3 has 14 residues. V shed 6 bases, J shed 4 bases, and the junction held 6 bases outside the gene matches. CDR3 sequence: CASSRDRAPYGYTF. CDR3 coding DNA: TGTGCCAGCAGCCGGGACAGGGCCCCCTATGGCTACACCTTC.

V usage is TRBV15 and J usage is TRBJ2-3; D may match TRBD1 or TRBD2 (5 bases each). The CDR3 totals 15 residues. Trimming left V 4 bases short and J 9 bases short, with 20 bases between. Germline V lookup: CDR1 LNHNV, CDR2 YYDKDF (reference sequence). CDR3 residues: CATSTYSRDPHTQYF. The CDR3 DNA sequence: TGTGCCACCAGCACCTACTCCCGGGACCCACACACGCAGTATTTT.

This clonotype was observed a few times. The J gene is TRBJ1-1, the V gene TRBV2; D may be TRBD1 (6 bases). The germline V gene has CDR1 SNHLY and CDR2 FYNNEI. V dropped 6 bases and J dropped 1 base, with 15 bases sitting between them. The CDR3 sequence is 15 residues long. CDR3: CASSLQGGTNTEAFF. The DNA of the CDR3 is TGTGCCAGCAGCCTACAGGGTGGCACGAACACTGAAGCTTTCTTT. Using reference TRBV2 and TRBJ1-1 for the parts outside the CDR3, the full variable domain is EPEVTQTPSHQVTQMGQEVILRCVPISNHLYFYWYRQILGQKVEFLVSFYNNEISEKSEIFDDQFSVERPDGSNFTLKIRSTKLEDSAMYFCASSLQGGTNTEAFFGQGTRLTVV.

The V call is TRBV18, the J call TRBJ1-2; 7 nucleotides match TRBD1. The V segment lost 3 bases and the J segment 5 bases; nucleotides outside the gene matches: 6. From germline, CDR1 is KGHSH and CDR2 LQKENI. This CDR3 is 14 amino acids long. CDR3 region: CASSPPGDRYGYTF. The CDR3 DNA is TGTGCCAGCTCACCGCCCGGGGACAGATATGGCTACACCTTC.

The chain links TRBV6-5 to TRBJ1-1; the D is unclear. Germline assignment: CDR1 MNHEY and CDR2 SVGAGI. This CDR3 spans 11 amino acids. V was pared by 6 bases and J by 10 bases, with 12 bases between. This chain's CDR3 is CASSRGRLAFF. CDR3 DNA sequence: TGTGCCAGCAGCCGAGGGAGGTTAGCTTTCTTT.

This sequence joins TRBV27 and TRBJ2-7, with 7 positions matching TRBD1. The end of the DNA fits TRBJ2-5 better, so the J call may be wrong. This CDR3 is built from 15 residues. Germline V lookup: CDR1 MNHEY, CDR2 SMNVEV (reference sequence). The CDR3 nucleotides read TGTGCCAGCAGTCCGACCCGGGACAGCCAAGAGACCCAGTACTTC. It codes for CASSPTRDSQETQYF.

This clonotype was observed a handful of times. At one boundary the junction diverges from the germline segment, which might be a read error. The CDR3 bases are TGTGCCAGCAGTTATCAGGGTGGCACTGAAGCTTTCTTT. It yields the protein CASSYQGGTEAFF. The chain links TRBV5-1 to TRBJ1-1; TRBD1 might be the D (5 bases). The CDR3 spans 13 residues. CDR1 SGHRS and CDR2 YFSETQ come from the germline V gene.